Shown below are 20 T cell receptor beta chains from a single sample sequenced in a study of human T cells and chemical hapten exposure. Time point defined: pre-sensitization, week 0. Documented treatment: therapeutic diphenylcyclopropenone sensitization with weekly scalp DPC. TCRdb re-analysed the RACE reads in MiXCR, keeping a single row per CDR3 protein. The sample lists approximately 100,000 distinct CDR3 sequences; roughly 12% were seen once. The specimen was whole blood, collected in connection with sensitization to the hapten diphenylcyclopropenone (DPC). The receptor set was obtained from a woman aged 45-65 years with alopecia areata. Some clones in this sample may be carry-over from other donors' samples.

The CDR3 bases are TGTGCCAGCAGCACCAGGCGGGGCGCAGATACGCAGTATTTT. Translated: CASSTRRGADTQYF. The genes are TRBV28 and TRBJ2-3; possible D gene TRBD2, 6 bases. The CDR3 has 14 amino acids. Germline V gene data show CDR1 as MDHEN and CDR2 as SYDVKM. V shed 6 bases and J shed 4 bases, with 14 bases lying between them.

In this sample, this clonotype turned up many times. An end of the junction differs from the germline gene, which may be a read error. V gene TRBV7-2 combines with J gene TRBJ2-7, with TRBD2 matching over 11 bases. The CDR3 consists of 14 residues. Germline CDR1 is SGHTA and CDR2 is FQGNSA. CDR3 sequence reads: CASSLGLAGGEQYF. CDR3 in DNA: TGCGCCAGCAGCCTGGGGCTAGCGGGGGGCGAGCAGTACTTC.

This clonotype was detected many times. The rearrangement links TRBV12-3 or TRBV12-4 to TRBJ2-7, with 7 bases aligning to TRBD2. The CDR3 length is 15 residues. V dropped 5 bases and J dropped 3; count of bases not matched to a gene: 10. The DNA for the CDR3 is TGTGCCAGCAGTGGGACGGGGGGTGCGGTCTACGAGCAGTACTTC. Residues: CASSGTGGAVYEQYF.

This clonotype appeared many times. This chain uses TRBV28 with TRBJ1-2; D possibly corresponds to TRBD1 (6 bases). Trimming stripped 3 bases from V and 7 bases from J, with 9 bases between. The CDR3 spans 12 residues. Germline V gene lookup returns CDR1 MDHEN and CDR2 SYDVKM. As DNA, the CDR3 is TGTGCCAGCAGTTTCCAGGGGAGTGGCTACACCTTC. Protein: CASSFQGSGYTF.

The V call is TRBV18, the J call TRBJ1-5, with D unresolved. V gave up 6 bases and J gave up 0 bases, with 12 bases separating them. Per the germline V gene, CDR1 is KGHSH and CDR2 is LQKENI. The CDR3 spans 15 residues. CDR3 nucleotide sequence: TGTGCCAGCTCCTTGACACTCAATAGCAATCAGCCCCAGCATTTT. Its translation: CASSLTLNSNQPQHF. The whole variable domain, filled in from reference TRBV18 and TRBJ1-5, reads NAGVMQNPRHLVRRRGQEARLRCSPMKGHSHVYWYRQLPEEGLKFMVYLQKENIIDESGMPKERFSAEFPKEGPSILRIQQVVRGDSAAYFCASSLTLNSNQPQHFGDGTRLSIL.

This clonotype has only a few counts. The CDR3 DNA is TGTGCCAGCAGTTGGCGGCTGGAGGGTACGCAGTATTTT. It specifies CASSWRLEGTQYF. The chain carries TRBV12-3 or TRBV12-4 and TRBJ2-3; perhaps TRBD2 as D (6 bases). V lost 4 bases, J lost 8 bases, and 13 bases lay in between. The CDR3 consists of 13 residues.

This clonotype was counted between two and nine times. This chain uses TRBV4-1 with TRBJ1-3; the match to TRBD1 covers 10 bases. CDR3 length: 17 residues. Per the germline V gene, CDR1 is MGHRA and CDR2 is YSYEKL. Germline trimming cut 3 bases from V and 4 bases from J; bases unmatched to any gene: 9. The chain's CDR3 is CASSHALGQGIGNTIYF. CDR3 nucleotide sequence: TGCGCCAGCAGCCATGCGCTGGGACAGGGGATCGGAAACACCATATATTTT.

V and J are TRBV28 and TRBJ2-7; D possibly corresponds to TRBD1 (6 bases). The germline V and J ends were trimmed by 5 bases and 6 bases, with 11 bases remaining between them. CDR1 and CDR2 from the germline V gene are MDHEN and SYDVKM. CDR3 length: 12 residues. The DNA of the CDR3 is TGTGCCAGCAGTCCTGGACAGTTCGAGCAGTACTTC. Protein product: CASSPGQFEQYF.

The V gene is TRBV6-2 or TRBV6-3, the J gene TRBJ2-1; 9 nucleotides agree with TRBD2. The CDR3 spans 14 residues. Germline V gene lookup returns CDR1 MNHEY and CDR2 SVGEGT. V shed 6 bases and J 6 bases; nucleotides not matched to a gene: 6. The CDR3: CASSLSGGSNEQFF. The CDR3 DNA reads as TGTGCCAGCAGCCTTAGCGGGGGTTCCAATGAGCAGTTCTTC.

The V and J genes are TRBV29-1 and TRBJ2-3; the D gene is possibly TRBD2 (6 bases). CDR1 SQVTM and CDR2 ANQGSEA come from the germline V gene. Trimming cost V 7 bases and J 4 bases, with 9 bases left between them. CDR3 length: 11 residues. The CDR3 reads CSAGGADTQYF. The CDR3 DNA reads as TGCAGCGCCGGCGGGGCAGATACGCAGTATTTT.

This clonotype was seen at least ten times. This chain connects TRBV18 to TRBJ1-6; a weak D match, TRBD1 (6 bases). Germline assignment: CDR1 KGHSH and CDR2 LQKENI. The ends were cut back, 3 bases at V and 6 bases at J, with 15 bases in the middle. The CDR3 runs 16 residues. The CDR3 loop reads CASSPTGNRLNSPLHF. In DNA, the CDR3 is TGTGCCAGCTCACCCACAGGGAACCGGCTTAATTCACCCCTCCACTTT. The full variable domain, its missing parts supplied by reference TRBV18 and TRBJ1-6, is NAGVMQNPRHLVRRRGQEARLRCSPMKGHSHVYWYRQLPEEGLKFMVYLQKENIIDESGMPKERFSAEFPKEGPSILRIQQVVRGDSAAYFCASSPTGNRLNSPLHFGNGTRLTVT.

The gene calls are TRBV5-6 and TRBJ2-1; 7 bases are shared with TRBD2. V lost 4 bases and J lost 4; bases outside the gene matches: 11. This CDR3 region has 16 residues. Per the germline V gene, CDR1 is SGHDT and CDR2 is YYEEEE. The CDR3 coding sequence is TGTGCCAGCAGCCCGGATCGGCTAGCGGTTTACAATGAGCAGTTCTTC. Translated: CASSPDRLAVYNEQFF.

This clonotype was counted between two and nine times. The chain uses TRBV19 and TRBJ2-1, with D possibly TRBD2 on 5 matching bases. Germline values: CDR1 LNHDA, CDR2 SQIVND (reference sequence). The V and J ends lost 1 base and 6 bases respectively, with 10 bases between them. The CDR3 loop spans 14 amino acids. CDR3 in amino acids: CASSIAGIRNEQFF. The CDR3 DNA reads TGTGCCAGTAGTATAGCGGGAATACGCAATGAGCAGTTCTTC.

The CDR3 nucleotides are TGTGCCAGCAGCGATACAGAATCCAGCACAGATACGCAGTATTTT. This gives the protein CASSDTESSTDTQYF. The chain uses TRBV9 and TRBJ2-3; D is undetermined. CDR1 and CDR2 from the germline V gene are SGDLS and YYNGEE. CDR3 size: 15 residues. Trimming removed 3 bases at V and 0 bases at J, with 11 bases between.

The rearrangement joins TRBV11-2 to TRBJ1-2, with TRBD1 identical over 9 bases. V shed 1 base and J 6 bases; nucleotides not matched to a gene: 3. Germline CDR1 and CDR2: SGHAT and FQNNGV. The CDR3 has 14 amino acids. CDR3 bases: TGTGCCAGCAGCTTAGTGGGACAGGGACATGGCTACACCTTC. Translation: CASSLVGQGHGYTF.

This clonotype was observed at least ten times. The chain employs TRBV7-9 and TRBJ2-1; 10 bases agree with TRBD1. Germline trimming cut 5 bases from V and 2 bases from J; bases unmatched to any gene: 6. Germline CDR1 and CDR2: SEHNR and FQNEAQ (reference sequence). The CDR3 loop spans 16 amino acids. The CDR3 sequence: CASSGTGTGAYNEQFF. DNA for the CDR3: TGTGCCAGCAGCGGAACCGGGACAGGGGCCTACAATGAGCAGTTCTTC.

The chain employs TRBV14 and TRBJ1-2; 7 bases align to TRBD1. Germline-derived CDR1 and CDR2 are SGHDN and FVKESK. CDR3 size: 14 residues. V dropped 4 bases and J dropped 2; count of bases not matched to a gene: 4. The CDR3 protein is CASSPSTGNYGYTF. In DNA, the CDR3 is TGTGCCAGCAGCCCATCGACAGGGAACTATGGCTACACCTTC.

This clonotype was recorded a few times. The rearrangement joins TRBV3-1 to TRBJ1-1; D is ambiguous. The CDR3 sequence is 16 residues long. The V and J ends lost 0 bases and 0 bases respectively, with 11 bases between them. Germline CDR1 LGHDT, CDR2 YNNKEL (reference sequence). The CDR3 region has the DNA TGTGCCAGCAGCCAAGATCCGGGAGACCTGAACACTGAAGCTTTCTTT. This translates into CASSQDPGDLNTEAFF.

Ten or more counts support this clonotype. The CDR3 region has the DNA TGTGCCAGCAGTTTTGGGTACGAGCAGTACTTC. Translated, it gives CASSFGYEQYF. The gene calls are TRBV27 and TRBJ2-7; D is uncertain. The CDR3 contains 11 residues. In germline, CDR1 is MNHEY, CDR2 SMNVEV (reference sequence). V gave up 3 bases and J gave up 4 bases, with 4 bases separating them.

The chain combines TRBV11-2 with TRBJ2-3; a possible D gene is TRBD2 (6 bases). The germline CDR1 and CDR2 sequences are SGHAT and FQNNGV. Trimming shortened V by 5 bases and J by 2 bases, and 14 bases separated the two germline ends. The CDR3 consists of 15 residues. In nucleotides, the CDR3 is TGTGCCAGCAGCCAGCGGGCCCAACTCACAGATACGCAGTATTTT. Translated: CASSQRAQLTDTQYF.